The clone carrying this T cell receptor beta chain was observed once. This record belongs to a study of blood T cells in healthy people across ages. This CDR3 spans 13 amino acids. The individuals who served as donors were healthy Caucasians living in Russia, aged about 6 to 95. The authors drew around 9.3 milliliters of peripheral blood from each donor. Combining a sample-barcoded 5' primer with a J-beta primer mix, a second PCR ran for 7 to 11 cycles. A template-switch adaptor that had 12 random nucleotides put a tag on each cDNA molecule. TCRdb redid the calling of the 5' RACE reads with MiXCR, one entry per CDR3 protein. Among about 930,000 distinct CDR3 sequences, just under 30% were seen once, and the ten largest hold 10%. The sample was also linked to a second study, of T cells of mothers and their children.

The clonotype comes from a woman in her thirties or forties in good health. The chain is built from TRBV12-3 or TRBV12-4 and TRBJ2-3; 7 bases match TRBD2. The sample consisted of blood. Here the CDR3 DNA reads TGTACCACTCAGCGGGGTAGGGTGGATACGCAGTATTTT. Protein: CTTQRGRVDTQYF.